What follows are 9 T cell receptor beta chains derived from one specimen sequenced in a study of blood T cell repertoires in COVID-19. Libraries were prepared by immunoSEQ multiplex PCR; TCRdb keeps only in-frame clonotypes and omits some of them. The table records some 160,000 clones, around four fifths of them present only once. Material: peripheral blood. Receptors originate from a woman of 80 years or more with COVID-19, enrolled during active disease.

In its sample, this clone was seen a few times. The chain links TRBV6-5 to TRBJ2-7; D is perhaps TRBD1 (5 bases). This CDR3 has 14 residues. Germline values: CDR1 MNHEY, CDR2 SVGAGI. V was trimmed by 6 bases and J by 4 bases, leaving 16 bases between them. Written as DNA, the CDR3 is TGTGCCAGCAGGCCCCCTCAGGGTCGATACGAGCAGTACTTC. It translates to CASRPPQGRYEQYF.

V gene TRBV3-1 (or the pseudogene TRBV3-2) combines with J gene TRBJ1-1; possible D gene TRBD1, 5 bases. The germline V gene has CDR1 LGHDT and CDR2 YNNKEL (reference sequence). The CDR3 has 16 residues. The germline V and J ends were trimmed by 1 base and 1 base, with 13 bases remaining between them. The CDR3 bases are TGTGCCAGCAGCCAAGCCCTCAGGACAAGGAACACTGAAGCTTTCTTT. Translating gives CASSQALRTRNTEAFF.

The rearrangement uses TRBV6-1 and TRBJ1-2; D may be TRBD1 (6 bases). The length of the CDR3 is 14 residues. V dropped 1 base and J dropped 3 bases, with 9 bases sitting between them. Germline V gene data show CDR1 as MNHNS and CDR2 as SASEGT. The CDR3 reads CASSEGQAYYGYTF. The DNA of the CDR3 is TGTGCCAGCAGTGAAGGACAGGCTTACTATGGCTACACCTTC.

The chain is built from TRBV24-1 and TRBJ2-1; 7 bases agree with TRBD2. CDR3 length: 14 residues. With V trimmed by 8 bases and J by 3 bases, 6 bases remained unmatched. The germline V gene encodes CDR1 KGHDR and CDR2 SFDVKD. The CDR3 DNA reads as TGTGCCACCAAACCTAGCGGTGTCTACAATGAGCAGTTCTTC. Its translation is CATKPSGVYNEQFF.

The chain combines TRBV12-3 or TRBV12-4 with TRBJ1-1, with D tentatively TRBD1 (5 bases). V lost 2 bases and J lost 6, with 7 bases in between. The CDR3 length is 12 residues. The DNA of the CDR3 is TGTGCCAGCAGTTTACGCAGGGCTGAAGCTTTCTTT. Its translation is CASSLRRAEAFF.

V usage is TRBV5-8 and J usage is TRBJ1-5, with TRBD1 matching over 12 bases. The CDR3 extends over 18 amino acids. Germline V gives CDR1 SGHTS, CDR2 YDEGEE. V lost 5 bases, J lost 4 bases, and 13 bases stayed unmatched. The CDR3 DNA reads TGTGCCAGCAGTCCCGGGACAGGGGGCGAGGGGGTTAATCAGCCCCAGCATTTT. Translation: CASSPGTGGEGVNQPQHF.

The gene calls are TRBV5-4 and TRBJ2-2, with a weak D call TRBD2 (6 bases). With 0 bases removed from V and 3 bases from J, the gap between germline ends came to 15 bases. Per germline, CDR1 SGHNT and CDR2 YYREEE (reference sequence). There are 17 residues in the CDR3. The CDR3, as DNA: TGTGCCAGCAGCTTGGCCGCGGGGATTGGGGACACCGGGGAGCTGTTTTTT. Its translation: CASSLAAGIGDTGELFF. Combining the CDR3 with reference TRBV5-4 and TRBJ2-2 gives the whole variable domain ETGVTQSPTHLIKTRGQQVTLRCSSQSGHNTVSWYQQALGQGPQFIFQYYREEENGRGNFPPRFSGLQFPNYSSELNVNALELDDSALYLCASSLAAGIGDTGELFFGEGSRLTVL.

The chain joins TRBV19 to TRBJ1-4, with unresolved D. Trimming took 5 bases from V and 10 from J, leaving 26 bases between them. CDR1 and CDR2 (germline): LNHDA, SQIVND (reference sequence). The CDR3 covers 17 residues. The CDR3 here is CASSPLAFGQKSPKLFF. The CDR3 DNA reads TGTGCCAGTAGTCCCCTGGCCTTTGGGCAAAAAAGCCCAAAACTGTTTTTT.

This chain connects TRBV3-1 (or the pseudogene TRBV3-2) to TRBJ2-7; 10 bases are a match to TRBD2. The trim removed 1 base at V and 3 bases at J, leaving 3 bases unmatched. The CDR3 length is 15 residues. Per germline, CDR1 LGHDT and CDR2 YNNKEL (reference sequence). The CDR3 DNA is TGTGCCAGCAGCCAAGGACCTAGCGGGGGCTACGAGCAGTACTTC. Translation gives CASSQGPSGGYEQYF.